What follows is one T cell receptor (beta chain) and its context. The antigen is unknown. At one end, the junction sequence differs from germline, possibly due to a read error. The data derive from a study of CD8+CD57+ T cells in acquired aplastic anemia. The overall study: The average for DNA from sorted CD4+ and CD8+ cells was roughly 3 ug. Study-level results: Controls and patients did not differ significantly in CD8+ Simpson's diversity. The same twenty-nine CD8+ CDR3 sequences occurred in patients and in controls.

Genomic DNA acted as the template from which TCR beta VDJ combination and CDR3 sequence profiling were carried out. TCRdb fed the reads into MiXCR, producing one record per CDR3 protein. The sample lists a few hundred thousand distinct CDR3 sequences, roughly 80% occurring once. Sequencing involved patients with CD8+CD57+ cell expansion previously shown by flow cytometry. The source material was sorted CD4+, CD8+, or CD8+CD57+ T cells (not recorded which) from PBMCs. This receptor was taken from a human donor with aplastic anemia.

CDR3 nucleotides: TGTGCCAGCAGCTTAGCGGGAGGTCCCGATAACCAGTTC. This sequence encodes CASSLAGGPDNQF. The chain carries TRBV7-2 and TRBJ1-2; no definite D call. This CDR3 contains 13 residues. Germline lookup yields CDR1 SGHTA and CDR2 FQGNSA.